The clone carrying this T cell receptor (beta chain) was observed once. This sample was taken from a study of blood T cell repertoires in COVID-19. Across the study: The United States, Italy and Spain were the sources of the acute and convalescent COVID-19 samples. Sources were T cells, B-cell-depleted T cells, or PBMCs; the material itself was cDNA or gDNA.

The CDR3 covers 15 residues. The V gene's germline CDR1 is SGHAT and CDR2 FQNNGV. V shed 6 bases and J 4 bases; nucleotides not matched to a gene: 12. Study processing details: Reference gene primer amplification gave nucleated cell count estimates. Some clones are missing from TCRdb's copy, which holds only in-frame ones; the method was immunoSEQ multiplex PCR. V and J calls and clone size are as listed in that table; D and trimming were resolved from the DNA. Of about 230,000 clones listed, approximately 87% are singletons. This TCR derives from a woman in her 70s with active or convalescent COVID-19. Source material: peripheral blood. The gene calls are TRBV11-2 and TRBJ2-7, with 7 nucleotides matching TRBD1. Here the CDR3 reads CASSYNRDSSYEQYF. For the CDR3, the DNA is TGTGCCAGCAGTTATAACCGGGACAGCTCATACGAGCAGTACTTC.